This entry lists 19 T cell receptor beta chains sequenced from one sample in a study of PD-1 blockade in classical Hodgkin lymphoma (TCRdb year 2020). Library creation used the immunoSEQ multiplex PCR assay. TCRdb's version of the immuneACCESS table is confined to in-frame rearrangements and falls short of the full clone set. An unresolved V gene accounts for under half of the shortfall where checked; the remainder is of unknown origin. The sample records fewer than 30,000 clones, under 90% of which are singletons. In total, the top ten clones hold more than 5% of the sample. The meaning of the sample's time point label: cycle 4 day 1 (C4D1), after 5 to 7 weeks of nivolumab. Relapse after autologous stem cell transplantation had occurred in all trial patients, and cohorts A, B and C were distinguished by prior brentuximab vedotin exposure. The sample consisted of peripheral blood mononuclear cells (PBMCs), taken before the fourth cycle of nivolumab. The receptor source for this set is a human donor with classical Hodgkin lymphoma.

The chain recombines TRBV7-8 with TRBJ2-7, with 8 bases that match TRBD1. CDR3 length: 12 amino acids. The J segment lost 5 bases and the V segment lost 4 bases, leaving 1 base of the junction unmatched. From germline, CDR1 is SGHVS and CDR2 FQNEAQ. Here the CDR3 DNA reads TGTGCCAGCAGCTCGACAGGGGACGAGCAGTACTTC. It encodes CASSSTGDEQYF.

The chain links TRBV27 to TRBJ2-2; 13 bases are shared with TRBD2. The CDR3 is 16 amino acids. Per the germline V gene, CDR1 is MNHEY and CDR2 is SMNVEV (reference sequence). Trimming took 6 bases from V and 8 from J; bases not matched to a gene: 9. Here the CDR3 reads CASRILAGGVRGELFF. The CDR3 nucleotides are TGTGCCAGCAGGATACTAGCGGGAGGGGTGCGTGGGGAGCTGTTTTTT.

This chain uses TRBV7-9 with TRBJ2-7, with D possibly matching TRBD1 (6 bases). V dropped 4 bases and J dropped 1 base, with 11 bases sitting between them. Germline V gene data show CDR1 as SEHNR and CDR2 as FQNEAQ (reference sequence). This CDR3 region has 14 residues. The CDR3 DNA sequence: TGTGCCAGCAGCTCCGCAGGGGAGTCCTACGAGCAGTACTTC. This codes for CASSSAGESYEQYF.

CDR3 in amino acids: CASSLVTGISEAFF. As DNA, the CDR3 is TGTGCCAGCAGTTTAGTTACAGGGATTAGTGAAGCTTTCTTT. V is TRBV27 and J is TRBJ1-1; TRBD1 might be the D (6 bases). V lost 2 bases and J lost 7, with 14 bases in between. The CDR3 is made up of 14 amino acids. Germline CDR1 MNHEY, CDR2 SMNVEV (reference sequence).

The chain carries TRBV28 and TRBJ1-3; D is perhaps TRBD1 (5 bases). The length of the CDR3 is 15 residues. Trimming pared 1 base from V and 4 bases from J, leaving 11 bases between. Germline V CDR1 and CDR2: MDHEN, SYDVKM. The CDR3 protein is CASSLLQGAGNTIYF. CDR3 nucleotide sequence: TGTGCCAGCAGTTTATTGCAGGGTGCCGGAAACACCATATATTTT.

CDR3 sequence (DNA): TGCGCCAGCAGCCATCGTGCTAGCGGGAGCTCCTACGAGCAGTACTTC. This sequence encodes CASSHRASGSSYEQYF. The chain couples TRBV4-1 to TRBJ2-7; 10 nucleotides line up with TRBD2. With 3 bases clipped from V and 0 bases from J, the junction kept 5 bases outside the gene matches. This CDR3 spans 16 amino acids. Germline V gene data show CDR1 as MGHRA and CDR2 as YSYEKL.

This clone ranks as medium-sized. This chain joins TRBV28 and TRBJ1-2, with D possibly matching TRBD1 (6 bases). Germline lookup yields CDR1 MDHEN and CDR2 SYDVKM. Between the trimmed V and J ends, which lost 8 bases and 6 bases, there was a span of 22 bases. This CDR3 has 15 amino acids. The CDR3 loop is CASWARRTVAHGYTF. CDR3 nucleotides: TGTGCCAGCTGGGCCCGTAGGACAGTCGCACATGGCTACACCTTC.

CDR3 sequence reads: CASSTRTGDYGYTF. The DNA of the CDR3 is TGTGCCAGCAGCACTCGGACAGGGGACTATGGCTACACCTTC. This sequence joins TRBV7-8 and TRBJ1-2, with 9 bases lining up with TRBD1. Trimming cost V 5 bases and J 3 bases; bases outside gene matches: 4. The CDR3 has 14 amino acids. CDR1 is SGHVS and CDR2 is FQNEAQ in the germline V gene.

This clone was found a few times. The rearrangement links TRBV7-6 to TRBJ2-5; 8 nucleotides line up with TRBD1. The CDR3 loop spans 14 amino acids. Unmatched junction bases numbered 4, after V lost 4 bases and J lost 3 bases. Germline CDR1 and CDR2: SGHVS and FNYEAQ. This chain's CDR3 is CASSSLDREETQYF. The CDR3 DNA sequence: TGTGCCAGCAGCTCCCTGGACAGGGAAGAGACCCAGTACTTC.

The CDR3 DNA is TGTGCCAGCAGCTTAAGGGGGACTAGCGGGAACGGCTCCTACAATGAGCAGTTCTTC. It specifies CASSLRGTSGNGSYNEQFF. The chain joins TRBV7-6 to TRBJ2-1; 13 positions agree with TRBD2. This CDR3 comprises 19 residues. The V gene's germline CDR1 is SGHVS and CDR2 FNYEAQ. J was trimmed by 0 bases and V by 2 bases; bases with no gene match: 7.

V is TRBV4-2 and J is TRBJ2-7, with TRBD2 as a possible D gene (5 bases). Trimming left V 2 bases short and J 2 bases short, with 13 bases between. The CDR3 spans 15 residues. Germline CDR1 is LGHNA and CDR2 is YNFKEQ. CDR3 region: CASSQRGRGAYEQYF. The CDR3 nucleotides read TGTGCCAGCAGCCAACGAGGACGGGGAGCCTACGAGCAGTACTTC.

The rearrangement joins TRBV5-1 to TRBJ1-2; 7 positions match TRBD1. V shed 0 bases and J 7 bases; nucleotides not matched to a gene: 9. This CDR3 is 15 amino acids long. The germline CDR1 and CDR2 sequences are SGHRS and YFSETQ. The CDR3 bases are TGCGCCAGCAGCTTGGGAGGCGCAGGGGGTAGTGGCTACACCTTC. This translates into CASSLGGAGGSGYTF.

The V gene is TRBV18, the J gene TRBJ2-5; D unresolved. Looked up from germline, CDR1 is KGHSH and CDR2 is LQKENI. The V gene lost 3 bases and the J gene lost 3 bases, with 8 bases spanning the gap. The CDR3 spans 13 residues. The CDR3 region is CASSPGIKETQYF. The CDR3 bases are TGTGCCAGCTCACCGGGGATCAAAGAGACCCAGTACTTC.

CDR3 sequence reads: CASSPGRTSGNTIYF. Here the CDR3 DNA reads TGTGCCAGCTCACCGGGCAGGACCTCTGGAAACACCATATATTTT. The rearrangement joins TRBV18 to TRBJ1-3; no reliable D call. The CDR3 runs to 15 residues. With 3 bases removed from V and 0 bases from J, the gap between germline ends came to 9 bases. Germline CDR1 and CDR2: KGHSH and LQKENI.

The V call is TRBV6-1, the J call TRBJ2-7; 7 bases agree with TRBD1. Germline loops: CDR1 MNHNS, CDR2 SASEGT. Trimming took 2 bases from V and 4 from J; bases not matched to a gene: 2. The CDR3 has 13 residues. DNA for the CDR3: TGTGCCAGCAGTGAACTCAGGGGGTACGAGCAGTACTTC. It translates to CASSELRGYEQYF.

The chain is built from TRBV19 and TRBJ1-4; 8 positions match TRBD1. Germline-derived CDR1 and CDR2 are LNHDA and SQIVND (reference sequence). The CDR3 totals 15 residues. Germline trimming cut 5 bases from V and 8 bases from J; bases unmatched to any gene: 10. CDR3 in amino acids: CASSPRQGLLEKLFF. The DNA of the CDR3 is TGTGCCAGTAGTCCACGACAGGGGCTGTTGGAAAAACTGTTTTTT. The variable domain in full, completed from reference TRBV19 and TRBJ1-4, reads DGGITQSPKYLFRKEGQNVTLSCEQNLNHDAMYWYRQDPGQGLRLIYYSQIVNDFQKGDIAEGYSVSREKKESFPLTVTSAQKNPTAFYLCASSPRQGLLEKLFFGSGTQLSVL.

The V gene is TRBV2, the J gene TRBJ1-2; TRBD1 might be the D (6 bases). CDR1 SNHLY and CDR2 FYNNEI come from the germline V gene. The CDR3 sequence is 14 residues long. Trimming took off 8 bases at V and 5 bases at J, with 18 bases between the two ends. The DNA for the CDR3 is TGTGCCAGCCGGGGACGGACAGATCAATATGGCTACACCTTC. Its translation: CASRGRTDQYGYTF. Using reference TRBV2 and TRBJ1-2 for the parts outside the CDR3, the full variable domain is EPEVTQTPSHQVTQMGQEVILRCVPISNHLYFYWYRQILGQKVEFLVSFYNNEISEKSEIFDDQFSVERPDGSNFTLKIRSTKLEDSAMYFCASRGRTDQYGYTFGSGTRLTVV.

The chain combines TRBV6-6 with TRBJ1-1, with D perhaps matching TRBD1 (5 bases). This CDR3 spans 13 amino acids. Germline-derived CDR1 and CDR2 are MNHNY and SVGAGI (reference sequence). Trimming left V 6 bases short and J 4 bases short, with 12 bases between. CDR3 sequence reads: CASSTRDSTEAFF. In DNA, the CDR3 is TGTGCCAGCAGCACCCGGGACTCCACTGAAGCTTTCTTT.

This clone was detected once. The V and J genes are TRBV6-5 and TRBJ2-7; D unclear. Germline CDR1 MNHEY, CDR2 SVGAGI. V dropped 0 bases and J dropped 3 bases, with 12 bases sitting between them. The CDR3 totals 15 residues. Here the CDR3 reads CASSYSGLPFYEQYF. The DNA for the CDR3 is TGTGCCAGCAGTTACTCTGGGCTCCCCTTCTACGAGCAGTACTTC.